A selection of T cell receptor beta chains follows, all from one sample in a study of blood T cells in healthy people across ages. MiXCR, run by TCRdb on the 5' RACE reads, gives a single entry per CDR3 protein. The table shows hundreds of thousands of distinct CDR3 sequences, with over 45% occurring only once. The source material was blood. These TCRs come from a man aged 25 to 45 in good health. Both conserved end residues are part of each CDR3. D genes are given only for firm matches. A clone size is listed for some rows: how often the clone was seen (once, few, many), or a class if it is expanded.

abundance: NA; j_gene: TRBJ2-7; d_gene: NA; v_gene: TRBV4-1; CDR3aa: CASSQAQGYEQYF; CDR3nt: TGCGCCAGCAGCCAGGCACAGGGCTACGAGCAGTACTTC
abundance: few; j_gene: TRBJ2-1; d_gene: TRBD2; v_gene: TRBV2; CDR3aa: CASRRLAGGPEQFF; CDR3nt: TGTGCCAGCAGGAGACTAGCGGGAGGGCCTGAGCAGTTCTTC
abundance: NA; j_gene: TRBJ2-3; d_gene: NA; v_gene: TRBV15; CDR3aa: CATSRGGDSQGDTQYF; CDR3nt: TGTGCCACCAGCAGAGGGGGGGACTCGCAGGGAGATACGCAGTATTTT
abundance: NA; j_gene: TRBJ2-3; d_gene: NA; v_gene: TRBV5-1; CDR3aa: CASSQGWVATDTQYF; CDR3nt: TGCGCCAGCAGCCAGGGATGGGTAGCGACAGATACGCAGTATTTT
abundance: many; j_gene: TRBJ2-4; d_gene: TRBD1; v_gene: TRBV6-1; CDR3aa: CASSAHRTGLAKNIQYF; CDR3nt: TGTGCCAGCAGTGCGCATAGGACAGGTTTAGCCAAAAACATTCAGTACTTC
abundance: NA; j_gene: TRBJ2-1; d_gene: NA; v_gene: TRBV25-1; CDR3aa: CASSEFRGNEQFF; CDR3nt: TGTGCCAGCAGTGAATTCCGGGGGAATGAGCAGTTCTTC
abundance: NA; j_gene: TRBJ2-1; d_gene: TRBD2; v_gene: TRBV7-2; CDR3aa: CASSPQTLAGMIYEQFF; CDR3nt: TGTGCCAGCAGCCCGCAGACCCTAGCGGGAATGATCTATGAGCAGTTCTTC
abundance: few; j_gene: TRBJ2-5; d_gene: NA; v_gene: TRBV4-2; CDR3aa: CASTTGNRLAQETQYF; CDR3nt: TGTGCCAGCACCACAGGGAACCGACTAGCCCAAGAGACCCAGTACTTC
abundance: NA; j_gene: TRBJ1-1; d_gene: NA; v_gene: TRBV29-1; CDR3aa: CSVEWRDNTEAFF; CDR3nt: TGCAGCGTTGAGTGGAGGGATAACACTGAAGCTTTCTTT
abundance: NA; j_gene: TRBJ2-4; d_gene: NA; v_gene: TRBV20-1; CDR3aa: CSASTTKNIQYF; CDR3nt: TGCAGTGCTTCTACAACCAAAAACATTCAGTACTTC
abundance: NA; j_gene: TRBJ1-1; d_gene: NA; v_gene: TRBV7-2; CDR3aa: CASSLGRIEAFF; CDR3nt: TGTGCCAGCAGCTTAGGGAGAATTGAAGCTTTCTTT
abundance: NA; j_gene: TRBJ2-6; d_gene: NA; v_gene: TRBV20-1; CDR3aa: CSALPGLLVSGANVLTF; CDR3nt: TGCAGTGCTTTACCGGGACTGTTAGTCTCTGGGGCCAACGTCCTGACTTTC
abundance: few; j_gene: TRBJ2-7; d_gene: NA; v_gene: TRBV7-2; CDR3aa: CASSFGRQGYEQYF; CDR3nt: TGTGCCAGCAGCTTTGGGAGGCAGGGCTACGAGCAGTACTTC
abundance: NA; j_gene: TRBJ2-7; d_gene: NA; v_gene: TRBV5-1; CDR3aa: CASSLVAGQDDEQYF; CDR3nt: TGCGCCAGCAGCTTGGTGGCAGGGCAGGACGACGAGCAGTACTTC
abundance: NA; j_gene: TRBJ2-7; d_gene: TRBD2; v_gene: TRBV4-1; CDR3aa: CASSQETSGSEIRRREQYF; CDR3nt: TGCGCCAGCAGCCAAGAGACTAGCGGGAGCGAGATCCGACGCCGCGAGCAGTACTTC
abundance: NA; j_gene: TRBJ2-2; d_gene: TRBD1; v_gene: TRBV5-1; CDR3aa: CASSLPRDSITGELFF; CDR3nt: TGCGCCAGCAGCCTGCCTCGGGACAGTATTACCGGGGAGCTGTTTTTT
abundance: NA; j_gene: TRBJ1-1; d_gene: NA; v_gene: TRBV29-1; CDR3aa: CSVAGSAGRGAFF; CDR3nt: TGCAGCGTTGCGGGAAGCGCTGGTCGAGGAGCTTTCTTT
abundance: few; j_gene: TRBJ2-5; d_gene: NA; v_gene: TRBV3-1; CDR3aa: CASSQDSTSEETQYF; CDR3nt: TGTGCCAGCAGCCAAGATTCGACTAGTGAAGAGACCCAGTACTTC
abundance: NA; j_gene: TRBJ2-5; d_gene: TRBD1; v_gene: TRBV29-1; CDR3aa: CSVEVGQGVQETQYF; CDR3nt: TGCAGCGTTGAAGTTGGACAGGGGGTCCAAGAGACCCAGTACTTC
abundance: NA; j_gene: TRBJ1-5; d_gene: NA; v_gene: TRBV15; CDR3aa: CATSRDRGRFQPQHF; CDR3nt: TGTGCCACCAGCAGAGACAGGGGTAGGTTTCAGCCCCAGCATTTT
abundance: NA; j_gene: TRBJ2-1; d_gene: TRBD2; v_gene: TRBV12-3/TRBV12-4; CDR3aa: CASSLTSGSGYEQFF; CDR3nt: TGTGCCAGCAGTTTAACTAGCGGGAGTGGGTATGAGCAGTTCTTC
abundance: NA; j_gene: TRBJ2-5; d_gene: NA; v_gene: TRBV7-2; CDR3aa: CASSLVVFGTQYF; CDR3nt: TGTGCCAGCAGCTTAGTGGTCTTCGGGACCCAGTACTTC
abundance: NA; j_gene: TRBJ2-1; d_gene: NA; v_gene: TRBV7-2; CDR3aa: CASSLTTYNEQFF; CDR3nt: TGTGCCAGCAGCTTAACAACCTACAATGAGCAGTTCTTC
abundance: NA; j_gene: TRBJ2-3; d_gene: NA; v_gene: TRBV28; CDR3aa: CASSTPGRGGRTDTQYF; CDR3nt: TGTGCCAGCAGTACCCCCGGACGTGGGGGAAGAACAGATACGCAGTATTTT
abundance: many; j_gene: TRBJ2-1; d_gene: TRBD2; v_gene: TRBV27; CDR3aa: CASSFGSSGRRNEQFF; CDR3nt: TGTGCCAGCAGTTTTGGGTCTAGCGGGAGGAGGAATGAGCAGTTCTTC
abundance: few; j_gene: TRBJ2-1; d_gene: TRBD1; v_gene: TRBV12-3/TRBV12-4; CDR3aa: CASRQGQGYNEQFF; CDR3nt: TGTGCCAGCAGACAGGGACAGGGGTACAATGAGCAGTTCTTC
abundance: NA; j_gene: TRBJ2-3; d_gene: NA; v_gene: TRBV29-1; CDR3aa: CSVRTSGDTQYF; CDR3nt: TGCAGCGTACGAACATCAGGGGATACGCAGTATTTT
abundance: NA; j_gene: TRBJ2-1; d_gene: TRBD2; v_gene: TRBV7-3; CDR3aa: CASSLGLIAGTFYNEQFF; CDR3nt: TGTGCCAGCAGCTTAGGTTTAATAGCGGGAACCTTCTACAATGAGCAGTTCTTC
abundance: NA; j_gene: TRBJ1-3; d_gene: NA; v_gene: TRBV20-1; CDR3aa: CSASSDSGNTIYF; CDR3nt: TGCAGTGCTAGTTCTGACTCTGGAAACACCATATATTTT
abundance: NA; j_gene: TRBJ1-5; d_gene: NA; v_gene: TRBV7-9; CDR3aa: CASSSGSYNQPQHF; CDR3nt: TGTGCCAGCAGCTCTGGTTCCTACAATCAGCCCCAGCATTTT
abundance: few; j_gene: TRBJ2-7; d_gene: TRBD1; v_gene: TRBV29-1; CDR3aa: CSVEKQGADEQYF; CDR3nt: TGCAGCGTCGAAAAACAGGGGGCCGACGAGCAGTACTTC
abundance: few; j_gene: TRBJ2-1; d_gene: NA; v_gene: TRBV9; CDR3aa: CASSVGAASYNEQFF; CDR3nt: TGTGCCAGTAGCGTAGGAGCGGCCTCCTACAATGAGCAGTTCTTC